The 12 T cell receptor beta chains presented below share a single source sample, sequenced in a study of CXCR3-negative and CXCR3-positive naive CD8 T cells. Overall study results and limits: Against CXCR3-negative naive cells, CXCR3-positive naive cells showed more hydrophobic TRB CDR3s.

All TRB cDNA libraries came from 5' RACE performed with UMI labels. TCRdb reprocessed the 5' RACE reads; each CDR3 protein has one entry and no DNA is given. The sample's table shows around 140,000 distinct CDR3 sequences. What these receptors recognize is not known. Sequenced sample: naive CXCR3+ CD8+ T cells from blood. This sample's subset: CD45RO-CCR7+CD27+CD95- naive CD8+ T cells expressing CXCR3 (TNR3+). These receptors all stem from a human donor in good health. Some clones in this sample may be carry-over from other donors' samples.

The chain combines TRBV19 with TRBJ2-1; the D gene TCRdb calls, TRBD2, cannot be checked with no DNA. The CDR3 sequence is 15 residues long. From germline, CDR1 is LNHDA and CDR2 SQIVND (reference sequence). The CDR3: CASSLGLAGVDEQFF.

This chain connects TRBV9 to TRBJ2-7. The germline gives CDR1 SGDLS, CDR2 YYNGEE. The CDR3 totals 14 residues. CDR3 loop: CASTRTGSSYEQYF.

V usage is TRBV28 and J usage is TRBJ2-7; with no DNA, the TCRdb D assignment of TRBD1 cannot be verified. CDR3 length: 15 amino acids. Germline assignment: CDR1 MDHEN and CDR2 SYDVKM. The CDR3 loop is CASIYGQGSTYEQYF.

The V gene is TRBV20-1, the J gene TRBJ1-1; TCRdb selects TRBD1, and the lack of DNA leaves this call unchecked. Germline V gene sequence: CDR1 DFQATT, CDR2 SNEGSKA (reference sequence). The CDR3 length is 15 residues. This CDR3 is CSVRARKGGGTEAFF.

This chain uses TRBV4-1 with TRBJ2-7. The V gene's germline CDR1 is MGHRA and CDR2 YSYEKL. This CDR3 region has 13 residues. The chain's CDR3 is CASSQTQTYEQYF.

The rearrangement uses TRBV30 and TRBJ2-7. The germline V gene has CDR1 GTSNPN and CDR2 SVGIG (reference sequence). The CDR3 has 12 residues. The CDR3 region is CAYHGSPYEQYF.

J is TRBJ2-1 and V is TRBV5-1; TCRdb gives TRBD1 as the D gene, but with no DNA this cannot be confirmed. Germline values: CDR1 SGHRS, CDR2 YFSETQ. This CDR3 is built from 14 residues. CDR3 amino acids: CASSSGRGGNEQFF.

CDR3 amino acids: CATQLRTAGYEQYF. V is TRBV7-9 and J is TRBJ2-7; TCRdb returns TRBD1, unconfirmable since there is no DNA. The CDR3 loop spans 14 amino acids. Germline V gene sequence: CDR1 SEHNR, CDR2 FQNEAQ (reference sequence).

V and J are TRBV15 and TRBJ1-4. CDR1 LNHNV and CDR2 YYDKDF come from the germline V gene (reference sequence). The CDR3 runs 15 residues. The chain's CDR3 is CATSRDRATNEKLFF.

This chain links TRBV25-1 with TRBJ1-5; the D call of TRBD1 rests on TCRdb alone, since no DNA is present to check it. CDR1 MGHDK and CDR2 SYGVNS come from the germline V gene. The CDR3 contains 14 residues. This CDR3 reads CASSLLGDYQPQHF.

The V and J genes are TRBV28 and TRBJ1-1; the TCRdb call, TRBD1, lacks DNA for checking. The CDR3 runs 11 residues. Germline CDR1 and CDR2: MDHEN and SYDVKM. CDR3 loop: CASSTRQEAFF.

The genes are TRBV9 and TRBJ2-6; TCRdb selects TRBD1, and the lack of DNA leaves this call unchecked. The CDR3 runs 18 residues. Germline V lookup: CDR1 SGDLS, CDR2 YYNGEE. CDR3 sequence: CASSLRRDPSSGANVLTF.